The 11 T cell receptor beta chains in this list originate from one sample, sequenced in a study of cytomegalovirus exposure and HLA in healthy donors. 13 Jbeta primers and 60 Vbeta primers were used for the PCR. Some clones are missing from TCRdb's copy, which holds only in-frame ones; the method was immunoSEQ multiplex PCR. The sample comprises 95,000 to 150,000 clones, around 80% of which are singletons, and roughly 2% rests with the top ten. The specimen sequenced was PBMCs. The receptors stem from a man aged 45-60 years in good health and CMV-seronegative.

The chain combines TRBV9 with TRBJ2-1; D unclear. The V end lost 5 bases, the J end lost 10 bases, and 16 bases lay between the germline ends. The CDR3 totals 13 residues. Germline CDR1 is SGDLS and CDR2 is YYNGEE. The CDR3 DNA reads TGTGCCAGCAGTACCCTCCGTGTTGAGGAGCAGTTCTTC. Amino acids: CASSTLRVEEQFF.

The chain carries TRBV9 and TRBJ1-6, with a possible D match to TRBD1 (5 bases). Germline CDR1 and CDR2: SGDLS and YYNGEE. The CDR3 is 14 residues long. V gave up 3 bases and J gave up 3 bases, with 7 bases separating them. DNA of the CDR3: TGTGCCAGCAGCGCGCAGGGCTATAATTCACCCCTCCACTTT. It codes for CASSAQGYNSPLHF.

The V call is TRBV18, the J call TRBJ1-5; tentatively, D is TRBD1 (6 bases). CDR1 KGHSH and CDR2 LQKENI come from the germline V gene. The CDR3 has 15 residues. The V end lost 3 bases, the J end lost 0 bases, and 9 bases lay between the germline ends. Here the CDR3 DNA reads TGTGCCAGCTCACCGATGGACAGTAGCAATCAGCCCCAGCATTTT. This codes for CASSPMDSSNQPQHF. The entire variable domain, with the rest obtained from reference TRBV18 and TRBJ1-5, is as follows: NAGVMQNPRHLVRRRGQEARLRCSPMKGHSHVYWYRQLPEEGLKFMVYLQKENIIDESGMPKERFSAEFPKEGPSILRIQQVVRGDSAAYFCASSPMDSSNQPQHFGDGTRLSIL.

The chain links TRBV2 to TRBJ2-5, with D possibly matching TRBD2 (7 bases). The V gene's germline CDR1 is SNHLY and CDR2 FYNNEI. The CDR3 is 15 amino acids. Deletions cut 8 bases from V and 1 base from J, with 17 bases between. The CDR3 is CASQGGGGPQETQYF. The CDR3 bases are TGTGCCAGCCAGGGAGGGGGGGGCCCCCAAGAGACCCAGTACTTC.

The chain combines TRBV4-1 with TRBJ2-2; 13 nucleotides agree with TRBD2. Germline values: CDR1 MGHRA, CDR2 YSYEKL. V shed 3 bases, J shed 5 bases, and the junction held 9 bases outside the gene matches. The CDR3 totals 18 residues. The CDR3 reads CASSQLLAGGFQTGELFF. CDR3 DNA sequence: TGCGCCAGCAGCCAGTTACTAGCGGGGGGGTTTCAAACCGGGGAGCTGTTTTTT.

This clone came up a few times. This sequence joins TRBV6-5 and TRBJ1-1, with a possible D match to TRBD1 (6 bases). The germline V gene has CDR1 MNHEY and CDR2 SVGAGI. The CDR3 sequence is 13 residues long. V was clipped by 7 bases and J by 0 bases, with 9 bases between them. CDR3 protein: CASKRTVNTEAFF. The CDR3 coding sequence is TGTGCCAGCAAGAGGACAGTGAACACTGAAGCTTTCTTT.

J is TRBJ1-1 and V is TRBV5-4; 10 nucleotides agree with TRBD1. The J segment lost 4 bases and the V segment lost 4 bases, leaving 13 bases of the junction unmatched. This CDR3 is built from 17 residues. Germline-derived CDR1 and CDR2 are SGHNT and YYREEE (reference sequence). Here the CDR3 reads CASSADRGPVGGTEAFF. The CDR3 DNA is TGTGCCAGCAGCGCTGACAGGGGGCCTGTCGGGGGCACTGAAGCTTTCTTT.

V is TRBV30 and J is TRBJ1-1; TRBD1 aligns across 9 bases. The CDR3 contains 13 residues. J was trimmed by 1 base and V by 3 bases; bases with no gene match: 0. Germline V gives CDR1 GTSNPN, CDR2 SVGIG (reference sequence). The CDR3 spells CAWRDRGNTEAFF. For the CDR3, the DNA is TGTGCCTGGAGGGACAGGGGGAACACTGAAGCTTTCTTT. Full variable domain (remainder filled in from reference TRBV30 and TRBJ1-1): SQTIHQWPATLVQPVGSPLSLECTVEGTSNPNLYWYRQAAGRGLQLLFYSVGIGQISSEVPQNLSASRPQDRQFILSSKKLLLSDSGFYLCAWRDRGNTEAFFGQGTRLTVV.

The J gene is TRBJ2-3, the V gene TRBV19; the match to TRBD2 covers 11 bases. The trim removed 5 bases at V and 2 bases at J, leaving 3 bases unmatched. Germline V gene sequence: CDR1 LNHDA, CDR2 SQIVND (reference sequence). The CDR3 is 15 residues long. The CDR3 DNA reads TGTGCCAGTAGTCTGACTAGCGGGGACACAGATACGCAGTATTTT. This encodes CASSLTSGDTDTQYF.

The chain couples TRBV6-6 to TRBJ1-5, with a weak D call TRBD1 (5 bases). V was shortened by 4 bases and J by 5 bases, with 9 bases between the two germline ends. The CDR3 sequence is 13 residues long. The V gene's germline CDR1 is MNHNY and CDR2 SVGAGI (reference sequence). The CDR3, as DNA: TGTGCCAGCAGTTCGCGGGGCCATCAGCCCCAGCATTTT. It yields the protein CASSSRGHQPQHF.

This rearrangement joins TRBV4-3 to TRBJ1-1; D unclear. Germline V gene lookup returns CDR1 LGHNA and CDR2 YSLEER. V was clipped by 3 bases and J by 3 bases, with 11 bases between them. The CDR3 runs to 14 residues. CDR3: CASSQEMVDTEAFF. The CDR3 bases are TGCGCCAGCAGCCAGGAGATGGTGGACACTGAAGCTTTCTTT.